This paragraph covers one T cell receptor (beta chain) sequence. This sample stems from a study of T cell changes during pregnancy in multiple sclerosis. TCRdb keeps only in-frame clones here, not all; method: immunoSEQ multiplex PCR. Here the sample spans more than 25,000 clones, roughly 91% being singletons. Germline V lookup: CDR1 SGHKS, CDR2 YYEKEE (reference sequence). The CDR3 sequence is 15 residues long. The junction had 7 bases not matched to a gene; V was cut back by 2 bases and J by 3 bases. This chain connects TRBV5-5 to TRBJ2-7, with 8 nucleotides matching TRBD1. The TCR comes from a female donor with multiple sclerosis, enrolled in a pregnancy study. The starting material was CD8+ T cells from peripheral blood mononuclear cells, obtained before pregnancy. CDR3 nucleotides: TGTGCCAGCAGCTTACGGACAGGGCGGATCTACGAGCAGTACTTC. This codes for CASSLRTGRIYEQYF.